A single sample is the source of the 4 T cell receptor beta chains below, sequenced in a study of T cells after yellow fever vaccination. TCRdb redid the calling of the 5' RACE reads with MiXCR, one entry per CDR3 protein. The sample shows 100,000 to 150,000 distinct CDR3 sequences, 12% to 15% of them seen only once. The specimen comprised CD8+ T cells sorted from PBMCs, sampled 5 days after the yellow fever booster vaccination. The receptors come from a man younger than 35 who received the YFV17D yellow fever vaccine.

The sample holds a few counts of this clonotype. V is TRBV6-5 and J is TRBJ1-1; D not certain. The CDR3 is 13 amino acids. Germline CDR1 and CDR2: MNHEY and SVGAGI. The germline V and J ends were trimmed by 6 bases and 1 base, with 9 bases remaining between them. The CDR3 bases are TGTGCCAGCAGAAACGGGCCGAACACTGAAGCTTTCTTT. Protein: CASRNGPNTEAFF.

The rearrangement uses TRBV7-9 and TRBJ2-7; D possibly corresponds to TRBD1 (6 bases). Germline-derived CDR1 and CDR2 are SEHNR and FQNEAQ (reference sequence). V lost 4 bases to trimming and J lost 1 base, with 8 bases between them. This CDR3 is 13 amino acids long. For the CDR3, the DNA is TGTGCCAGCAGCTCGGGACAATCCTACGAGCAGTACTTC. Its translation: CASSSGQSYEQYF.

CDR3 sequence: CSVGQGLSNEQFF. CDR3 DNA sequence: TGCAGCGTTGGACAGGGGCTCAGCAATGAGCAGTTCTTC. This sequence joins TRBV29-1 and TRBJ2-1; 8 positions match TRBD1. The CDR3 consists of 13 residues. Per the germline V gene, CDR1 is SQVTM and CDR2 is ANQGSEA. The V segment lost 4 bases and the J segment 6 bases; nucleotides outside the gene matches: 5.

The V call is TRBV7-8, the J call TRBJ2-1; D not resolved. Germline lookup yields CDR1 SGHVS and CDR2 FQNEAQ. The CDR3 loop spans 16 amino acids. With 2 bases removed from V and 0 bases from J, the gap between germline ends came to 11 bases. Here the CDR3 DNA reads TGTGCCAGCAGCTTAAACTCGTGGAGCTCCTACAATGAGCAGTTCTTC. Protein sequence: CASSLNSWSSYNEQFF. The full variable domain, in which reference TRBV7-8 and TRBJ2-1 provide the parts outside the CDR3, is GAGVSQSPRYKVAKRGQDVALRCDPISGHVSLFWYQQALGQGPEFLTYFQNEAQLDKSGLPSDRFFAERPEGSVSTLKIQRTQQEDSAVYLCASSLNSWSSYNEQFFGPGTRLTVL.